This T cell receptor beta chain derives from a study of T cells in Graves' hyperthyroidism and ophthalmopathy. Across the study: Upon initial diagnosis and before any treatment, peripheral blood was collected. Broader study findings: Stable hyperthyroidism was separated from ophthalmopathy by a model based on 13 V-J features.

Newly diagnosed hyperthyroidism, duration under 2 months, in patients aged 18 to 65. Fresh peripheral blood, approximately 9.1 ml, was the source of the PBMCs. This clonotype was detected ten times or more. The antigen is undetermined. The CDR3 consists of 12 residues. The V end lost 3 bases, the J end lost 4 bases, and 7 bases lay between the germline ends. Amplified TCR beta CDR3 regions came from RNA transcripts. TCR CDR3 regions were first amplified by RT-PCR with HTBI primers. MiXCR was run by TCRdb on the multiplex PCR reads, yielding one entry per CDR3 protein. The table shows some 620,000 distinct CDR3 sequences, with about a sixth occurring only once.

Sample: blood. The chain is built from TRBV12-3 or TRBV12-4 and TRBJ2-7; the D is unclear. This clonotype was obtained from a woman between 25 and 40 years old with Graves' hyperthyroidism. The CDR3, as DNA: TGTGCCAGCAGTTTTCAGGTTTACGAGCAGTACTTC. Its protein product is CASSFQVYEQYF.